This T cell receptor beta chain was found in a study of blood T cell repertoires in COVID-19. About the research overall: COVID-19 samples, acute and convalescent, were from the United States, Italy and Spain. Nucleic acid was either cDNA or gDNA, and it came from T cells, B-cell-depleted T cells, or PBMCs.

Original analysis: Using reference gene primer amplification, nucleated cell counts were estimated. Clones were read by immunoSEQ multiplex PCR, and TCRdb kept only the in-frame ones, dropping some. D and trimming were read from the DNA, whereas the V and J calls and clone size are those reported in that table. The sample lists 110,000 to 150,000 clones; 84% were seen once. Trimming left V 1 base short and J 5 bases short, with 3 bases between. Germline values: CDR1 SGHTS, CDR2 YDEGEE. This CDR3 contains 11 residues. The source material was peripheral blood. This TCR was sampled from a human donor in a cohort sampled during active COVID-19. This chain uses TRBV5-8 with TRBJ2-5; D is uncertain. The CDR3 DNA reads as TGTGCCAGCAGCTTGCGGGAGACCCAGTACTTC. Its translation: CASSLRETQYF.